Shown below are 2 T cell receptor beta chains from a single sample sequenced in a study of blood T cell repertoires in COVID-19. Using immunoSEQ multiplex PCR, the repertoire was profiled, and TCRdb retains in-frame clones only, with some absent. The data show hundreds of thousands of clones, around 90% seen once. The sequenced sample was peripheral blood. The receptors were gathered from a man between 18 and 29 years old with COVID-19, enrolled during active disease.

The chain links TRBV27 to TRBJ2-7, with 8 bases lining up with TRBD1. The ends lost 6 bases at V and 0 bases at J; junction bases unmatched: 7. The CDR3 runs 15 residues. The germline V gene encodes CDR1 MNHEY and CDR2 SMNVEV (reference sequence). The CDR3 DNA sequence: TGTGCCAGCAGCAAGACAGGGGCCCTCTCCTACGAGCAGTACTTC. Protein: CASSKTGALSYEQYF.

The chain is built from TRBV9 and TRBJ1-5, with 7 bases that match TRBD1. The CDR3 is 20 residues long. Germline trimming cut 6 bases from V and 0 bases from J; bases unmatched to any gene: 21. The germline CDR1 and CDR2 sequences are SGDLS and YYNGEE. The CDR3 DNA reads TGTGCCAGCACGGAACCGACAGGGCGTCCGCGTGAATATAGCAATCAGCCCCAGCATTTT. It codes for CASTEPTGRPREYSNQPQHF.